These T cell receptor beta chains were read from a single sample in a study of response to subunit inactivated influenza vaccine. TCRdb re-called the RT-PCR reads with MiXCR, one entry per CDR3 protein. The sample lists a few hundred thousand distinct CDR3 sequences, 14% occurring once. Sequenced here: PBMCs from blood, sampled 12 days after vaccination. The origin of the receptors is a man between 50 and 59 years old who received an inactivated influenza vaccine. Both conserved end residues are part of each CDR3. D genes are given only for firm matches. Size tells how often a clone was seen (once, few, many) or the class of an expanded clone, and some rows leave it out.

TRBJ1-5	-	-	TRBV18	TGTGCCAGCGGGAGGGGTCCCAATCAGCCCCAGCATTTT	CASGRGPNQPQHF
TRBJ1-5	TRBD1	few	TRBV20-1	TGCAGTGCTTCGACAGGGGCCAACAATCAGCCCCAGCATTTT	CSASTGANNQPQHF
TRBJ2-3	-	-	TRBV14	TGTGCCAGCAGCCAAGCGCGGAGAGATACGCAGTATTTT	CASSQARRDTQYF
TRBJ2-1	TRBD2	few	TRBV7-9	TGTGCCAGCAGCTTAGCGGCAGCGGGGGCTTACAATGAGCAGTTCTTC	CASSLAAAGAYNEQFF
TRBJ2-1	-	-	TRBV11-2	TGTGCCAGCAGCAGCCTTGCGGGGGCCTTCCCCAATGAGCAGTTCTTC	CASSSLAGAFPNEQFF
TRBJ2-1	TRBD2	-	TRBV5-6	TGTGCCAGCAGCTTGGTGGCGGGGGGGTTCAATGAGCAGTTCTTC	CASSLVAGGFNEQFF
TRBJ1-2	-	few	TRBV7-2	TGTGCCAGCAGCTTAGTGGGAGAAAACTATGGCTACACCTTC	CASSLVGENYGYTF
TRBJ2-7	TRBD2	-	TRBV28	TGTGCCAGCAGTAAGGGACTAGCGGAGAGCTACGAGCAGTACTTC	CASSKGLAESYEQYF
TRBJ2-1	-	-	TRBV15	TGTGCCACCAGCAGAGATGACAGGTCTCGGGAGCAGTTCTTC	CATSRDDRSREQFF
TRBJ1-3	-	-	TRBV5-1	TGCGCCAGCAGCTTGGGTTTACAGCGCTCTGGAAACACCATATATTTT	CASSLGLQRSGNTIYF
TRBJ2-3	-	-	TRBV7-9	TGTGCCAGCAGCCCCGAAGGACTCGCCACAGATACGCAGTATTTT	CASSPEGLATDTQYF
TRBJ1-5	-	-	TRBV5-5	TGTGCCAGCAGCCCAGAGATGGGCAATCAGCCCCAGCATTTT	CASSPEMGNQPQHF
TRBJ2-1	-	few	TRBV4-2	TGTGCCAGCAGCCAAGCTTACAGGGCCGGGCATGAGCAGTTCTTC	CASSQAYRAGHEQFF
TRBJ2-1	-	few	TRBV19	TGTGCCAGTAGCCTACAGTCGGGGAAGCAGTTCTTC	CASSLQSGKQFF
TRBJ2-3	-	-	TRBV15	TGTGCCACCAGCAGAGGACAGAAGCCAGATACGCAGTATTTT	CATSRGQKPDTQYF
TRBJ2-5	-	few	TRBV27	TGTGCCAGCAGTTTATTTGGTGGACAGACAGAGACCCAGTACTTC	CASSLFGGQTETQYF
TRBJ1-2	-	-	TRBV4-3	TGCGCCAGCAGCCAAGAGGTGGCAGCCCCTTATGGCTACACCTTC	CASSQEVAAPYGYTF
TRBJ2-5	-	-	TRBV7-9	TGTGCCAGCAGCTTAGTTGGGAACCAGAAAGAGACCCAGTACTTC	CASSLVGNQKETQYF
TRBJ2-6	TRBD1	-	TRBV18	TGTGCCAGCTCACCCACAGGGGCCACTGGGGCCAACGTCCTGACTTTC	CASSPTGATGANVLTF
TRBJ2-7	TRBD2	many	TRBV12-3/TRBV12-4	TGTGCCAGCAGTTTTGGCCGACTAGCGGGAGATAACGAGCAGTACTTC	CASSFGRLAGDNEQYF
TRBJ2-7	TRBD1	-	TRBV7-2	TGTGCCAGCAGCAAACAACAGGGGGCAATTTTCGAGCAGTACTTC	CASSKQQGAIFEQYF
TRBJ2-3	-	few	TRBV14	TGTGCCAGCAGCCCCCGGCCGTTCACAGATACGCAGTATTTT	CASSPRPFTDTQYF